The 14 T cell receptor delta chains reported below all come from one sample, sequenced in a study of gamma-delta T cells after stem cell transplantation. TCRdb reanalysed the RT-PCR reads via CATT. The table shows thousands of delta-chain clones, with about 1.7% occurring only once. Sequenced input: gamma-delta T cells. The receptors originated from a human donor. It is not recorded whose cells these are; they may come from a transplant donor.

There are a few counts of this clone. A far larger clone is one base from this, pointing to a likely read error. The same CDR3 also results from other DNA sequences found in this sample. The chain employs TRDV2 and TRDJ1; D is ambiguous. In germline, CDR1 is GEAIGNYY, CDR2 EKD. This CDR3 region has 15 residues. Trimming took off 0 bases at V and 0 bases at J, with 10 bases between the two ends. The DNA of the CDR3 is TGTGCCTGTGACACCGTAGGGGTTCACACCGATAAACTCATCTTT. Protein: CACDTVGVHTDKLIF.

This clone was found a few times. A read error likely explains why the TCRdb protein, taken from a much larger clone, differs from this DNA's translation at residue 5; the protein shown is translated from the DNA. The chain carries TRDV2 and TRDJ1; 13 nucleotides agree with TRDD3. The CDR3 covers 18 residues. Germline V lookup: CDR1 GEAIGNYY, CDR2 EKD. Trimming took 2 bases from V and 0 from J; bases not matched to a gene: 8. The chain's CDR3 is CACDILGDTEGHTDKLIF. The CDR3 DNA reads as TGTGCCTGTGACATACTGGGGGATACGGAGGGGCACACCGATAAACTCATCTTT.

This clone is medium-sized by share. In DNA, the CDR3 is TGTGCCTGTGACACCCTGGGGTCATCCACCGATAAACTCATCTTT. Translated: CACDTLGSSTDKLIF. The chain recombines TRDV2 with TRDJ1; a weak D match, TRDD3 (6 bases). Trimming left V 0 bases short and J 1 base short, with 11 bases between. In germline, CDR1 is GEAIGNYY, CDR2 EKD. The CDR3 has 15 residues.

Regarding this clone: TCRdb shows a much larger clone's protein in place of this DNA's translation, and the two differ at residue 5, likely through a read error; the protein shown is translated from the DNA. This chain uses TRDV2 with TRDJ1; 12 nucleotides line up with TRDD3. Germline V gene sequence: CDR1 GEAIGNYY, CDR2 EKD. Trimming took 3 bases from V and 6 from J; bases not matched to a gene: 13. This CDR3 contains 17 residues. CDR3 DNA sequence: TGTGCCTGTGACGCCATAGGACTGGGGGATACCAAGAATAAACTCATCTTT. Its translation: CACDAIGLGDTKNKLIF.

This clone was recorded a few times. Additional DNA sequences in this sample encode the identical CDR3. The chain carries TRDV2 and TRDJ1; TRDD3 matches at 13 bases. This CDR3 region has 15 residues. V lost 2 bases, J lost 7 bases, and 6 bases stayed unmatched. Germline V gene sequence: CDR1 GEAIGNYY, CDR2 EKD. CDR3 DNA sequence: TGTGCCTGTGACATTCTACTGGGGGATACGGGTAAACTCATCTTT. Residues: CACDILLGDTGKLIF.

On this clone itself: For this DNA, TCRdb reports the protein of a much larger clone, which diverges at residue 14, most likely from a read error; the protein presented here is translated directly from the DNA. The rearrangement links TRDV2 to TRDJ1, with 13 bases aligning to TRDD3. Germline V lookup: CDR1 GEAIGNYY, CDR2 EKD. V gave up 0 bases and J gave up 0 bases; unmatched junction bases: 12. The CDR3 is 20 amino acids. The CDR3 loop reads CACDTVLLGDTRGDTDKLIF. The DNA for the CDR3 is TGTGCCTGTGACACCGTACTACTGGGGGATACGCGGGGGGACACCGATAAACTCATCTTT.

In its sample, this clone was seen a few times. This likely stems from a read error, as it lies one base from a far larger clone. The sample carries other DNA sequences with the same CDR3. The genes are TRDV2 and TRDJ3; 8 bases fit TRDD3. The germline gives CDR1 GEAIGNYY, CDR2 EKD. The CDR3 sequence is 22 residues long. Trimming at V came to 1 base and at J to 1 base, leaving 17 bases not matched to a gene. CDR3 DNA sequence: TGTGCCTGTGACACGGTTGAATATACTGGGGGCGCCGCGTCCTGGGACACCCGACAGATGTTTTTC. Translated, it gives CACDTVEYTGGAASWDTRQMFF.

The chain joins TRDV2 to TRDJ3; 8 bases map to TRDD3. In germline, CDR1 is GEAIGNYY, CDR2 EKD. The trim removed 0 bases at V and 0 bases at J, leaving 9 bases unmatched. CDR3 length: 20 amino acids. The CDR3 here is CACDTVTGGLSSWDTRQMFF. Here the CDR3 DNA reads TGTGCCTGTGACACCGTCACTGGGGGCCTAAGCTCCTGGGACACCCGACAGATGTTTTTC.

The chain combines TRDV2 with TRDJ1; 13 nucleotides align to TRDD3. Germline V CDR1 and CDR2: GEAIGNYY, EKD. The V and J ends lost 0 bases and 0 bases, in that order; junction bases with no gene match: 24. The CDR3 consists of 24 residues. Here the CDR3 DNA reads TGTGCCTGTGACACCGTACTACTGGGGGATACGCGGGACCGCAAGGACGTTTACACCGATAAACTCATCTTT. It specifies CACDTVLLGDTRDRKDVYTDKLIF.

The rearrangement joins TRDV2 to TRDJ3; 11 bases fit TRDD3. V shed 3 bases, J shed 2 bases, and the junction held 8 bases outside the gene matches. The CDR3 is 19 amino acids. Germline V CDR1 and CDR2: GEAIGNYY, EKD. CDR3 in DNA: TGTGCCTGTGACGCCATACTGGGGGATAGTACCTGGGACACCCGACAGATGTTTTTC. It specifies CACDAILGDSTWDTRQMFF.

This clone was seen more than once but under ten times. With a far larger clone one base away, a read error is the likely cause. This sample includes further DNA sequences coding for the same CDR3. The genes are TRDV2 and TRDJ3; TRDD3 agrees at 7 bases. This CDR3 comprises 19 residues. From germline, CDR1 is GEAIGNYY and CDR2 EKD. DNA for the CDR3: TGTGCCTGCGACACCCTGTTGGGGGAGTTCTCCTGGGACACCCGACAGATGTTTTTC. Translated: CACDTLLGEFSWDTRQMFF.

On this clone itself: A far larger clone is one nucleotide away, so this likely arose from a read error. This CDR3 is also generated by other DNA sequences in the sample. The chain uses TRDV2 and TRDJ1; 8 bases agree with TRDD3. CDR1 GEAIGNYY and CDR2 EKD come from the germline V gene. This CDR3 has 17 amino acids. V lost 0 bases and J lost 1; bases outside the gene matches: 9. CDR3 region: CACDTVTGGLRTDKLIF. The CDR3 DNA reads as TGTGCCTGTGACACCGTCACTGGGGGGTTACGCACCGATAAACTCATCTTT.

Turning to this clone: This probably arose from a read error, given a far larger clone one base away. Other nucleotide sequences from this sample produce the same CDR3. V is TRDV2 and J is TRDJ1; TRDD3 matches 8 bases. V was clipped by 6 bases and J by 4 bases; unmatched bases: 15. This CDR3 spans 16 amino acids. Germline V CDR1 and CDR2: GEAIGNYY, EKD. The CDR3 is CACYSITGGYVDKLIF. The CDR3 coding sequence is TGTGCCTGTTATTCGATTACCGGGGGATATGTCGATAAACTCATCTTT.

This clone was counted between two and nine times. The V gene is TRDV2, the J gene TRDJ1; a possible D gene is TRDD3 (5 bases). Trimming removed 3 bases at V and 0 bases at J, with 13 bases between. From germline, CDR1 is GEAIGNYY and CDR2 EKD. The CDR3 covers 15 residues. CDR3 DNA sequence: TGTGCCTGTGACGCGTGGGGTCCGTACACCGATAAACTCATCTTT. Its translation is CACDAWGPYTDKLIF.